The T cell receptor beta chain under discussion was sequenced for a study of T cells in Graves' hyperthyroidism and ophthalmopathy. CDR1 and CDR2 from the germline V gene are GTSNPN and SVGIG (reference sequence). The CDR3 spans 13 residues. V shed 6 bases and J shed 3 bases, with 14 bases lying between them. First hyperthyroidism diagnosis is when the blood sample was obtained, before any ophthalmopathy symptoms. The PBMCs were taken from about 9.7 ml of fresh peripheral blood. This clonotype has at least ten counts. Using RNA transcripts as the source, TCR beta CDR3 regions were amplified. HTBI primers drove first-round RT-PCR of the TCR CDR3. MiXCR was run by TCRdb on the multiplex PCR reads, yielding one entry per CDR3 protein. Among about 360,000 distinct CDR3 sequences listed, roughly 14% were seen once.

The chain carries TRBV30 and TRBJ1-1, with D possibly being TRBD1 (6 bases). Sequencing was done on a sample of blood. This sequence was found in a man aged 25 to 40 with Graves' hyperthyroidism that later progressed to Graves' ophthalmopathy. The CDR3 nucleotides read TGTGCCTGCACAGGGTGGGGGGACACTGAAGCTTTCTTT. Encoded protein: CACTGWGDTEAFF.